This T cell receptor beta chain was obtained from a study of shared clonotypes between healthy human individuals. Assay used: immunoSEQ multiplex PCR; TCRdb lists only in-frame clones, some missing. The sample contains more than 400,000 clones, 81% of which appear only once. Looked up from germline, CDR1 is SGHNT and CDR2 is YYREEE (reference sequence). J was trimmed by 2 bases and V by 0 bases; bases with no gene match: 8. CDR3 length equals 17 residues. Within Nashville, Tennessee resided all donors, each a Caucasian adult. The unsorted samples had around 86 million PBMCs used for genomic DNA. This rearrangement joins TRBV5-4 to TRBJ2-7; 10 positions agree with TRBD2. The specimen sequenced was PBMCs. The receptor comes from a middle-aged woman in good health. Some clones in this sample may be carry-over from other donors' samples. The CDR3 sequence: CASSLGGAGGLPYEQYF. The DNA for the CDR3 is TGTGCCAGCAGCTTGGGGGGAGCGGGAGGGCTACCCTACGAGCAGTACTTC.